This T cell receptor (beta chain) appears in the sequencing data of a study of blood T cell repertoires in COVID-19. Study in general: COVID-19 samples collected from the United States, Italy and Spain covered acute and convalescent phases. PBMCs, B-cell-depleted T cells, or T cells were the source of the cDNA or gDNA that made up the material.

Original handling: The authors estimated nucleated cell counts from reference gene primer amplification. Only in-frame clones appear in the TCRdb table, and some are missing; sequencing was by immunoSEQ multiplex PCR. D and trimming come from the DNA, and the V and J calls and clone size come from that table. The sample shows about 220,000 clones, 70% to 90% of them seen only once. Germline values: CDR1 MDHEN, CDR2 SYDVKM. The CDR3 is made up of 13 amino acids. After removal of 10 bases from V and 5 bases from J, the junction contained 8 bases not matched to a gene. The chain is built from TRBV28 and TRBJ2-1; TRBD2 agrees at 7 bases. Sequenced sample: peripheral blood. This sequence was found in a human donor in a cohort sampled during active COVID-19. The CDR3 reads CATVAGRNNEQFF. The DNA for the CDR3 is TGTGCCACCGTAGCGGGCCGAAACAATGAGCAGTTCTTC.